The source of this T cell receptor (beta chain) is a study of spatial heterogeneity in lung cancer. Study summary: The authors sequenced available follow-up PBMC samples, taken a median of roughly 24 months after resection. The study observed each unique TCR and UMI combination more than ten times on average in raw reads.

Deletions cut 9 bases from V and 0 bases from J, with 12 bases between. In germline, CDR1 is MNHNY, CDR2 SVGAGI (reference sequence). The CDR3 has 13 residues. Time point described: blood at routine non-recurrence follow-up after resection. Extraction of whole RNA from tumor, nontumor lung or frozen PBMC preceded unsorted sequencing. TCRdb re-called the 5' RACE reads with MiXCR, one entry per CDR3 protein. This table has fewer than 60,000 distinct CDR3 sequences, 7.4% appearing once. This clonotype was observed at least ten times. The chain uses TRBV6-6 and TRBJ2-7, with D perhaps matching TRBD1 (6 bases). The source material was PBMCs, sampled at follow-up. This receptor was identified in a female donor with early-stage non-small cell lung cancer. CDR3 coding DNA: TGTGCCAGTTATACAGGGTTCTCCTACGAGCAGTACTTC. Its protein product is CASYTGFSYEQYF.